This T cell receptor (beta chain) was sequenced for a study of beta chain features in type 1 diabetes. General study findings and limits: In every one of the four CD4+ subsets, TCRB CDR3s were moderately but significantly shorter in Type 1 diabetes patients. Patients and controls would share equally any PCR tilt toward shorter templates.

Regarding this clone: Its cognate antigen is unknown.

The isolated RNA, all of it, was reverse transcribed, so expressed TCRB transcripts were what got sequenced. Here immunoSEQ multiplex PCR was the method, and the copy in TCRdb shows in-frame clones only, minus some. The sample consists of 600,000 to 750,000 clones, 9.5% to 15% of them appearing once. The V end was cut by 3 bases, the J end by 3 bases, with 8 bases between. The CDR3 spans 13 residues. Germline CDR1 and CDR2: SEHNR and FQNEAQ (reference sequence). The TCR was taken from a man younger than 45 with type 1 diabetes. The V and J genes are TRBV7-9 and TRBJ1-1; D unclear. Sample: naive CD4+ T cells from blood. In nucleotides, the CDR3 is TGTGCCAGCAGCTTCGGGGAGTACACTGAAGCTTTCTTT. Translation: CASSFGEYTEAFF.